The rows below give T cell receptor beta chains drawn from one sample of a study of molecular identifiers for immune sequencing clone quantification. TCRdb re-derived calls from the PCR reads in MiXCR, one entry per CDR3 protein. The profile shows approximately 500,000 distinct CDR3 sequences, around 23% of them singletons. The sample taken for sequencing was naive CD8+ T cells from blood, with Jurkat cell RNA spiked in. These receptors all come from a human donor in good health. Some libraries in this study had Jurkat cell RNA spiked in. CDR3s include the opening cysteine and the closing phenylalanine or tryptophan. Each record gives: D gene, J gene, CDR3 length, clone size, V gene, CDR3 DNA, CDR3 protein. The D gene is left open where the match is weak. A clone size is listed for some rows: how often the clone was seen (once, few, many), or a class if it is expanded.

NA	TRBJ2-3	14	NA	TRBV30	TGTGCCTGGAACTTGTCGGGCCCCACAGATACGCAGTATTTT	CAWNLSGPTDTQYF
NA	TRBJ2-1	13	few	TRBV30	TGTGCCTGGAGTCCGGTAGGCTTGAGTGAGCAGTTCTTC	CAWSPVGLSEQFF
NA	TRBJ2-3	15	few	TRBV27	TGTGCCAGCAGTTTTTTTGGGGGAGGAACAGATACGCAGTATTTT	CASSFFGGGTDTQYF
TRBD1	TRBJ2-6	16	many	TRBV6-1	TGTGCCAGCAGTGTTGGACAGGGGTACGGGGCCAACGTCCTGACTTTC	CASSVGQGYGANVLTF
NA	TRBJ2-3	15	few	TRBV6-2/TRBV6-3	TGTGCCAGCACCTCTGTGATTTATAGCACAGATACGCAGTATTTT	CASTSVIYSTDTQYF
NA	TRBJ1-1	16	few	TRBV6-2/TRBV6-3	TGTGCCAGCACCATATCCGAGGACACCAGGAACACTGAAGCTTTCTTT	CASTISEDTRNTEAFF
NA	TRBJ1-1	19	few	TRBV6-2/TRBV6-3	TGTGCCAGCAGTTATTTCCCCGGGGGTGCGGGGGCCCTGAACACTGAAGCTTTCTTT	CASSYFPGGAGALNTEAFF
NA	TRBJ1-6	19	few	TRBV7-9	TGTGCCAGCAGCCCCGCTAGGGGGGAAATTGACTCCTATAATTCACCCCTCCACTTT	CASSPARGEIDSYNSPLHF
NA	TRBJ2-3	13	many	TRBV6-6	TGTGCCAGCAGCGTATCTTACAGAGATACGCAGTATTTT	CASSVSYRDTQYF
NA	TRBJ2-3	14	few	TRBV19	TGTGCCAGTAGTCCGTTTCCTTCGTTGGATACGCAGTATTTT	CASSPFPSLDTQYF
NA	TRBJ2-2	14	NA	TRBV12-3/TRBV12-4	TGTGCCAGCATCTGGGAGGGGGCGGCCGGGGAGCTGTTTTTT	CASIWEGAAGELFF
TRBD1	TRBJ1-1	15	NA	TRBV6-2/TRBV6-3	TGTGCCAGCGGCCCAAACACAGGGGGTCGGACTGAAGCTTTCTTT	CASGPNTGGRTEAFF
TRBD1	TRBJ1-6	15	NA	TRBV7-9	TGTGCCAGCAGCTCAACCGGGACAGGGAATTCACCCCTCCACTTT	CASSSTGTGNSPLHF
TRBD1	TRBJ2-5	14	NA	TRBV19	TGTGCCAGTAGGCCGGACAGGTACCAAGAGACCCAGTACTTC	CASRPDRYQETQYF
NA	TRBJ2-5	15	NA	TRBV6-2/TRBV6-3	TGTGCCAGCAGACTCACAAGGACAGAAGGGGAGACCCAGTACTTC	CASRLTRTEGETQYF
TRBD2	TRBJ2-2	18	NA	TRBV6-2/TRBV6-3	TGTGCCAGCAGTACGGGACTAGCAGGACCGGGAAGCACCGGGGAGCTGTTTTTT	CASSTGLAGPGSTGELFF
NA	TRBJ2-7	15	few	TRBV7-2	TGTGCCAGCGGCCCCCCGGCGGGCGGCTCCTACGAGCAGTACTTC	CASGPPAGGSYEQYF
NA	TRBJ2-3	15	few	TRBV7-3	TGTGCCAGCAGCCTCGGTGAGGAGGAGGAGGATACGCAGTATTTT	CASSLGEEEEDTQYF
NA	TRBJ1-4	15	once	TRBV4-2	TGTGCCAGCAGCCAAGAAGAAGGGGTTAAGGAAAAACTGGTTTTT	CASSQEEGVKEKLVF
TRBD2	TRBJ2-3	16	NA	TRBV6-2/TRBV6-3	TGTGCCAGCAGCCAAAGCGGGGGGGCCGGAATTGATACGCAGTATTTT	CASSQSGGAGIDTQYF
TRBD2	TRBJ2-2	15	NA	TRBV4-1	TGCGCCAGCAGTGGAGCGGGGGGGGAGGCCGGGGAGCTGTTTTTT	CASSGAGGEAGELFF
NA	TRBJ1-5	14	few	TRBV7-9	TGTGCCAGCAGCTCCTCTACAGGAAATCAGCCCCAGCATTTT	CASSSSTGNQPQHF
NA	TRBJ1-1	14	many	TRBV4-3	TGCGCCAGCAGCCAAGGGACGAGGCAGCCTGAAGCTTTCTTT	CASSQGTRQPEAFF
TRBD2	TRBJ2-3	17	few	TRBV7-6	TGTGCCAGCAGCTTAGAACTAGCGGGAGGGCTAATAGATACGCAGTATTTT	CASSLELAGGLIDTQYF
NA	TRBJ2-7	9	NA	TRBV27	TGTGCCAGCTACTACAAGCAGTACTTC	CASYYKQYF
TRBD1	TRBJ2-7	13	few	TRBV13	TGTGCCAGCCTGGGGCAGGGGGACCACGAGCAGTACTTC	CASLGQGDHEQYF
TRBD2	TRBJ2-3	16	NA	TRBV5-1	TGCGCCTGTAACGTATCGGGGGGGCCTAGCACAGATACGCAGTATTTT	CACNVSGGPSTDTQYF
TRBD1	TRBJ2-5	15	many	TRBV28	TGTGCCAGCAGTCCGGGACAGATACGCCAAGAGACCCAGTACTTC	CASSPGQIRQETQYF
TRBD2	TRBJ2-1	16	NA	TRBV13	TGTGCCAGCAGCTTGGGAGCGGGAGGGCCCTACAATGAGCAGTCCTTC	CASSLGAGGPYNEQSF
NA	TRBJ1-1	12	many	TRBV7-9	TGTGCCAGCAGCAGAGAGATCACTGAAGCTTTCTTT	CASSREITEAFF
TRBD2	TRBJ2-3	16	NA	TRBV4-2	TGTGCCAACAACCCCCAAGCGGGAGGCCCCACAGATACGCAGTATTTT	CANNPQAGGPTDTQYF
TRBD2	TRBJ2-7	14	NA	TRBV19	TGTGCCAGTAGTTTTACTAGCGGGTTAAACGAGCAGTACTTC	CASSFTSGLNEQYF
NA	TRBJ2-7	15	few	TRBV7-6	TGTGCCAGCAGCTTAGGGCAGGGTAAAACCTACGAGCAGTACTTC	CASSLGQGKTYEQYF
TRBD1	TRBJ1-4	18	NA	TRBV3-1	TGTGCCAGCAGCCCCCACTGGCGTAGGGGGCTAACTAATGAAAAACTGTTTTTT	CASSPHWRRGLTNEKLFF
NA	TRBJ1-1	12	many	TRBV12-3/TRBV12-4	TGTGCCAGCAGTCTCGGGTTCACTGAAGCTTTCTTT	CASSLGFTEAFF
NA	TRBJ2-1	12	NA	TRBV4-1	TGCGCCAGCAGCCAAGATGCCGGTGAGCAGTTCTTC	CASSQDAGEQFF
NA	TRBJ1-1	15	few	TRBV9	TGTGCCAGCAGCGTAGGGTCAGGGGCTGACACTGAAGCTTTCTTT	CASSVGSGADTEAFF
NA	TRBJ1-5	15	many	TRBV4-1	TGCGCCAGCAGCCATCAAGGGGCGTTAGGTCAGCCCCAGCATTTT	CASSHQGALGQPQHF
NA	TRBJ2-7	15	NA	TRBV9	TGTGCCGGCAGCCGTACAGGGACGAGCTCCTACGAGCAGTACTTC	CAGSRTGTSSYEQYF
TRBD1	TRBJ1-3	15	NA	TRBV5-3	TGTGCCAGCAGCTGGGGGACAGTCTCTGGAAACACCATATATTTT	CASSWGTVSGNTIYF
NA	TRBJ2-3	16	many	TRBV5-1	TGCGCCAGCAGCTTTTCTGGACAGCCATCCACAGATACGCAGTATTTT	CASSFSGQPSTDTQYF
NA	TRBJ2-3	14	few	TRBV19	TGTGCCAGTAGTATTTTAGAGAGCACAGATACGCAGTATTTT	CASSILESTDTQYF
NA	TRBJ2-7	13	many	TRBV27	TGTGCCAGCAGCTTTCAGGAAGGGTACGAGCAGTACTTC	CASSFQEGYEQYF
NA	TRBJ1-5	16	few	TRBV10-3	TGTGCCATCAGTGAGTCGACACGACCTAGCAATCAGCCCCAGCATTTT	CAISESTRPSNQPQHF
TRBD2	TRBJ2-7	10	NA	TRBV6-5	TGTGCCAGCAACGCGGGAGGGCGGTACTTC	CASNAGGRYF